One sample yielded the 8 T cell receptor beta chains listed below, sequenced in a study of CXCR3-negative and CXCR3-positive naive CD8 T cells. Findings and limits, study-wide: CXCR3-positive naive cells carried more hydrophobic TRB CDR3s than CXCR3-negative naive cells did.

All TRB cDNA libraries came from 5' RACE performed with UMI labels. TCRdb reprocessed the 5' RACE reads, keeping one entry per CDR3 protein, no DNA. This sample's table has more than 100,000 distinct CDR3 sequences. Their target antigens are unknown. Sequencing used naive CXCR3+ CD8+ T cells from blood. Noted subset: CD45RO-CCR7+CD27+CD95- naive CD8+ T cells expressing CXCR3 (TNR3+). Receptor source: a human donor in good health. Some clones in this sample may be carry-over from other donors' samples.

The V and J genes are TRBV1 and TRBJ2-5; TCRdb proposes TRBD2, but this gene call is untestable without DNA. TRBV1 has pseudogene status. This CDR3 spans 13 amino acids. This chain's CDR3 is CTPPGLARETQYF.

The chain is built from TRBV15 and TRBJ2-3; TCRdb's D call, TRBD1, is unchecked because there is no DNA. The CDR3 spans 14 residues. Germline V gene lookup returns CDR1 LNHNV and CDR2 YYDKDF (reference sequence). CDR3 sequence: CATSRGRGPDTQYF.

The J gene is TRBJ2-1, the V gene TRBV15; TCRdb indicates TRBD1, and absent DNA this call remains unverified. The CDR3 runs to 13 residues. Germline V gene lookup returns CDR1 LNHNV and CDR2 YYDKDF (reference sequence). This chain's CDR3 is CATRDRGGSEQFF.

The chain joins TRBV7-9 to TRBJ2-5; TCRdb gives TRBD1 as the D gene, but with no DNA this cannot be confirmed. The germline CDR1 and CDR2 sequences are SEHNR and FQNEAQ (reference sequence). The CDR3 has 14 residues. This CDR3 reads CASSRDRGIETQYF.

The chain links TRBV2 to TRBJ1-4. Germline-derived CDR1 and CDR2 are SNHLY and FYNNEI. This CDR3 has 16 residues. CDR3 in amino acids: CASSPPASGVDEKLFF.

V gene TRBV11-2 combines with J gene TRBJ2-5; TCRdb's D call, TRBD1, is unchecked because there is no DNA. The germline V gene has CDR1 SGHAT and CDR2 FQNNGV. The CDR3 is 17 amino acids. The CDR3 protein is CASSFGRQGADAETQYF.

The chain is built from TRBV13 and TRBJ2-5. Germline V gene sequence: CDR1 PRHDT, CDR2 FYEKMQ (reference sequence). The CDR3 is made up of 17 amino acids. The CDR3 reads CASSLGERSSFRETQYF.

V usage is TRBV14 and J usage is TRBJ2-5; the TCRdb D gene call, TRBD2, has no DNA to confirm it. The CDR3 spans 13 residues. Germline values: CDR1 SGHDN, CDR2 FVKESK. The CDR3 sequence: CASKEDLQETQYF.